This T cell receptor (beta chain) was sequenced during a study of PD-L1 blockade in urothelial cancer. Study as a whole: About 90% of the 29 patients comprised males who had bladder-origin urothelial cancer. Blood gave a median about 150,000 T cells. Blood analysis took place 3 weeks (second dose) and 6 weeks after treatment start.

The table came from immunoSEQ multiplex PCR; TCRdb's copy has only in-frame clones and leaves some out. The sample has fewer than 65,000 clones, around 84% seen once. Time point given: pretreatment peripheral blood. Germline V lookup: CDR1 SGHTA, CDR2 FQGNSA. Between the trimmed V and J ends, which lost 5 bases and 1 base, there was a span of 17 bases. The CDR3 is 16 residues long. This receptor was taken from an older man with urothelial cancer. The genes are TRBV7-2 and TRBJ2-5, with a weak D call TRBD2 (6 bases). Here the sequenced sample was PBMCs, taken around atezolizumab (anti-PD-L1) treatment. CDR3 DNA sequence: TGTGCCAGCAGCCTGGGAGGTAGCGGTACCCAAGAGACCCAGTACTTC. This gives the protein CASSLGGSGTQETQYF.